This entry describes one T cell receptor (beta chain). Antigen: not known. These data are taken from a study of T cell responses to AZD1222 COVID-19 vaccine. Pooled samples include second doses given at about 4 or 12 weeks. Overall study findings and caveats: The peak T cell response came first, and repertoires were sampled only after it.

TCRdb's table, derived via immunoSEQ multiplex PCR, lists solely in-frame clones and lacks some. This sample has about 120,000 clones, with around 90% found just once. This CDR3 contains 16 residues. V was pared by 8 bases and J by 4 bases, with 23 bases between. Germline CDR1 and CDR2: LNHDA and SQIVND (reference sequence). The sequence derives from an adult who received the AZD1222 COVID-19 vaccine. The source material was peripheral blood, sampled 28 days after the second AZD1222 dose. This rearrangement joins TRBV19 to TRBJ1-1; no definite D call. CDR3 residues: CASLREGDARGTEAFF. The CDR3 DNA reads as TGTGCCAGTTTACGGGAGGGCGATGCGAGAGGCACTGAAGCTTTCTTT.